The 24 T cell receptor beta chains listed next were all sequenced from one sample in a study of neoadjuvant anti-PD-1 for oral cavity cancer. Here immunoSEQ multiplex PCR was the method, and the copy in TCRdb shows in-frame clones only, minus some. Seen here are about 72,000 clones, around 83% observed once, and the top ten hold 3% to 3.5%. Sequenced here: PBMCs, sampled before nivolumab (anti-PD-1) treatment. The origin of the receptors is a person between 40 and 80 years old with oral cavity squamous cell carcinoma.

J is TRBJ1-2 and V is TRBV18, with D possibly being TRBD1 (6 bases). The CDR3 runs to 15 residues. CDR1 KGHSH and CDR2 LQKENI come from the germline V gene. V was cut by 0 bases and J by 6 bases, with 14 bases left in between. CDR3 amino acids: CASSPPGWGHDGYTF. CDR3 sequence (DNA): TGTGCCAGCTCACCACCCGGATGGGGGCATGATGGCTACACCTTC.

The chain recombines TRBV6-1 with TRBJ1-2; D not certain. The V gene's germline CDR1 is MNHNS and CDR2 SASEGT. The CDR3 length is 14 residues. V gave up 10 bases and J gave up 0 bases, with 15 bases separating them. The CDR3 DNA follows: TGTGCCACCTCGCTAGCGTCCTCTAACTATGGCTACACCTTC. Protein sequence: CATSLASSNYGYTF.

This rearrangement joins TRBV7-9 to TRBJ1-6; D gene ambiguous. The CDR3 covers 15 residues. Germline-derived CDR1 and CDR2 are SEHNR and FQNEAQ (reference sequence). Trimming cost V 1 base and J 4 bases, with 8 bases left between them. In nucleotides, the CDR3 is TGTGCCAGCAGCTTAGTTTCGGGGTATAATTCACCCCTCCACTTT. It yields the protein CASSLVSGYNSPLHF.

This chain joins TRBV4-1 and TRBJ2-3; 7 bases line up with TRBD2. Unmatched junction bases numbered 13, after V lost 4 bases and J lost 6 bases. Germline lookup yields CDR1 MGHRA and CDR2 YSYEKL. This CDR3 region has 16 residues. The CDR3 nucleotides are TGCGCCAGCAGCCTTGTCCCGGGAGGCCTCCGGGATACGCAGTATTTT. Translated, it gives CASSLVPGGLRDTQYF.

The chain couples TRBV5-1 to TRBJ2-2; 13 bases are shared with TRBD2. Germline lookup yields CDR1 SGHRS and CDR2 YFSETQ. Trimming at V came to 5 bases and at J to 7 bases, leaving 5 bases not matched to a gene. The CDR3 consists of 15 residues. The chain's CDR3 is CASRELAGGSGELFF. CDR3 coding DNA: TGCGCCAGCAGAGAACTAGCGGGAGGGAGCGGGGAGCTGTTTTTT.

The V gene is TRBV19, the J gene TRBJ2-2; D is ambiguous. The CDR3 totals 12 residues. V was cut by 4 bases and J by 6 bases, with 6 bases left in between. From germline, CDR1 is LNHDA and CDR2 SQIVND (reference sequence). CDR3 in amino acids: CASSKGAGELFF. The CDR3 DNA sequence: TGTGCCAGTAGTAAGGGCGCCGGGGAGCTGTTTTTT.

The V gene is TRBV29-1, the J gene TRBJ2-6; D possibly uses TRBD1 or TRBD2 (5 bases each). Trimming stripped 6 bases from V and 0 bases from J, with 15 bases between. The CDR3 spans 16 residues. Germline V gene data show CDR1 as SQVTM and CDR2 as ANQGSEA. CDR3 DNA sequence: TGCAGCGTAGCCGGGACCCGGACCTCTGGGGCCAACGTCCTGACTTTC. As protein: CSVAGTRTSGANVLTF.

In its sample, this clone was seen a few times. V is TRBV28 and J is TRBJ2-7; 7 nucleotides agree with TRBD1. The CDR3 runs to 14 residues. Unmatched junction bases numbered 8, after V lost 5 bases and J lost 4 bases. CDR1 is MDHEN and CDR2 is SYDVKM in the germline V gene. CDR3 residues: CASSTPGTVYEQYF. The CDR3 DNA reads TGTGCCAGCAGTACTCCCGGGACAGTATACGAGCAGTACTTC.

J is TRBJ2-6 and V is TRBV4-1; the D is unclear. Germline values: CDR1 MGHRA, CDR2 YSYEKL. Trimming pared 2 bases from V and 0 bases from J, leaving 8 bases between. The CDR3 is made up of 16 amino acids. The DNA for the CDR3 is TGCGCCAGCAGCCAACACAGCCTCTCTGGGGCCAACGTCCTGACTTTC. Residues: CASSQHSLSGANVLTF.

The CDR3 region is CASNRFATNEKLFF. CDR3 bases: TGTGCCAGCAACAGGTTTGCAACTAATGAAAAACTGTTTTTT. The V call is TRBV28, the J call TRBJ1-4, with a possible D match to TRBD1 (5 bases). Between the trimmed V and J ends, which lost 7 bases and 0 bases, there was a span of 9 bases. Germline CDR1 MDHEN, CDR2 SYDVKM. The CDR3 is made up of 14 amino acids. The whole variable domain, remainder taken from reference TRBV28 and TRBJ1-4, is DVKVTQSSRYLVKRTGEKVFLECVQDMDHENMFWYRQDPGLGLRLIYFSYDVKMKEKGDIPEGYSVSREKKERFSLILESASTNQTSMYLCASNRFATNEKLFFGSGTQLSVL.

CDR3 sequence (DNA): TGTGCCAGCGGGCCCTCGGATCAGCCCCAGCATTTT. This encodes CASGPSDQPQHF. This rearrangement joins TRBV6-6 to TRBJ1-5; D remains unclear. CDR1 is MNHNY, CDR2 SVGAGI, per germline (reference sequence). The CDR3 contains 12 residues. The V end was cut by 8 bases, the J end by 5 bases, with 10 bases between.

This clone showed up just a few times. The chain is built from TRBV5-6 and TRBJ1-5; D remains unclear. CDR1 and CDR2 (germline): SGHDT, YYEEEE. CDR3 length equals 10 residues. V was pared by 6 bases and J by 10 bases, with 8 bases between. Written as DNA, the CDR3 is TGTGCCAGCACCTTCCTTCCCCAGCATTTT. Its translation: CASTFLPQHF. Combining the CDR3 with reference TRBV5-6 and TRBJ1-5 gives the whole variable domain DAGVTQSPTHLIKTRGQQVTLRCSPKSGHDTVSWYQQALGQGPQFIFQYYEEEERQRGNFPDRFSGHQFPNYSSELNVNALLLGDSALYLCASTFLPQHFGDGTRLSIL.

This CDR3 is CASSTRLAVGTGELFF. CDR3 coding DNA: TGCGCCAGCAGCACCCGACTAGCCGTAGGGACCGGGGAGCTGTTTTTT. The V and J genes are TRBV4-1 and TRBJ2-2; 7 positions match TRBD2. After removal of 5 bases from V and 5 bases from J, the junction contained 11 bases not matched to a gene. This CDR3 has 16 amino acids. Germline assignment: CDR1 MGHRA and CDR2 YSYEKL.

The chain couples TRBV2 to TRBJ1-6; maybe TRBD1 (5 bases). Trimming shortened V by 6 bases and J by 9 bases, and 15 bases separated the two germline ends. CDR1 SNHLY and CDR2 FYNNEI come from the germline V gene. The CDR3 is 14 amino acids. CDR3 coding DNA: TGTGCCAGCAGGCACCGGGACCTCGGTTCACCCCTCCACTTT. Amino acids: CASRHRDLGSPLHF.

V usage is TRBV12-5 and J usage is TRBJ2-7; 8 bases match TRBD2. Losses at the gene ends were 0 bases for V and 5 bases for J; bases not matched to a gene: 3. Germline V lookup: CDR1 LGHNT, CDR2 FRNRAP. The CDR3 runs to 14 residues. CDR3 region: CASGLVGRANEQYF. CDR3 DNA sequence: TGTGCTAGTGGTTTGGTCGGGAGGGCCAACGAGCAGTACTTC.

This chain links TRBV18 with TRBJ1-1; the D is unclear. The germline CDR1 and CDR2 sequences are KGHSH and LQKENI. The CDR3 loop spans 14 amino acids. The germline V and J ends were trimmed by 2 bases and 6 bases, with 13 bases remaining between them. The CDR3 reads CASSPGLGRAEAFF. CDR3 DNA: TGTGCCAGCTCACCAGGCCTGGGGAGGGCTGAAGCTTTCTTT. The full variable domain, its missing parts supplied by reference TRBV18 and TRBJ1-1, is NAGVMQNPRHLVRRRGQEARLRCSPMKGHSHVYWYRQLPEEGLKFMVYLQKENIIDESGMPKERFSAEFPKEGPSILRIQQVVRGDSAAYFCASSPGLGRAEAFFGQGTRLTVV.

V and J are TRBV19 and TRBJ1-5, with D possibly being TRBD1 (5 bases). Germline lookup yields CDR1 LNHDA and CDR2 SQIVND (reference sequence). The CDR3 has 15 amino acids. The ends were cut back, 5 bases at V and 6 bases at J, with 17 bases in the middle. This CDR3 is CASSLRAGRGQPQHF. In DNA form, the CDR3 reads TGTGCCAGTAGTTTAAGGGCAGGGCGTGGTCAGCCCCAGCATTTT.

This chain connects TRBV6-1 to TRBJ2-4; D not resolved. V lost 8 bases and J lost 3, with 17 bases in between. Germline-derived CDR1 and CDR2 are MNHNS and SASEGT. The CDR3 has 15 residues. This CDR3 is CASLGLLGSKNIQYF. The DNA of the CDR3 is TGTGCCAGCCTCGGGCTTTTGGGAAGCAAAAACATTCAGTACTTC.

The genes are TRBV6-5 and TRBJ2-7, with 8 positions matching TRBD1. The germline gives CDR1 MNHEY, CDR2 SVGAGI. The V and J ends lost 2 bases and 5 bases, in that order; junction bases with no gene match: 5. The CDR3 length is 14 residues. The CDR3 bases are TGTGCCAGCAGTTACCGACAGGGGAGTAACGAGCAGTACTTC. This sequence encodes CASSYRQGSNEQYF.

V and J are TRBV5-6 and TRBJ2-2; no definite D call. CDR1 and CDR2 (germline): SGHDT, YYEEEE. This CDR3 has 13 residues. V gave up 3 bases and J gave up 9 bases, with 12 bases separating them. The chain's CDR3 is CASSYPNAWELFF. The CDR3 DNA reads TGTGCCAGCAGCTATCCCAATGCATGGGAGCTGTTTTTT. Looking up the rest from reference TRBV5-6 and TRBJ2-2 gives the full variable domain: DAGVTQSPTHLIKTRGQQVTLRCSPKSGHDTVSWYQQALGQGPQFIFQYYEEEERQRGNFPDRFSGHQFPNYSSELNVNALLLGDSALYLCASSYPNAWELFFGEGSRLTVL.

The sample holds one count of this clone. The V and J genes are TRBV7-9 and TRBJ1-1, with 9 bases matching TRBD1. J gave up 11 bases and V 5 bases, and 9 bases lay outside the gene matches. From germline, CDR1 is SEHNR and CDR2 FQNEAQ (reference sequence). The CDR3 is made up of 13 amino acids. This CDR3 is CASSRGQGREAFF. CDR3 nucleotides: TGTGCCAGCAGCCGTGGACAGGGGCGAGAGGCTTTCTTT.

The sample holds one count of this clone. The chain links TRBV19 to TRBJ1-5; D remains unclear. Germline V gives CDR1 LNHDA, CDR2 SQIVND (reference sequence). V lost 3 bases and J lost 1, with 7 bases in between. The CDR3 covers 14 residues. In DNA form, the CDR3 reads TGTGCCAGTAGTATCTTTGGCAGCAATCAGCCCCAGCATTTT. Translation gives CASSIFGSNQPQHF.

The gene calls are TRBV12-5 and TRBJ2-7; maybe TRBD2 (6 bases). Trimming shortened V by 2 bases and J by 2 bases, and 13 bases separated the two germline ends. This CDR3 is 15 amino acids long. In germline, CDR1 is LGHNT, CDR2 FRNRAP. The CDR3 DNA is TGTGCTAGTGGTTTGTCCGGGACTCCAGCCTACGAGCAGTACTTC. Its protein is CASGLSGTPAYEQYF.

The chain combines TRBV11-3 with TRBJ2-7; 9 positions match TRBD1. This CDR3 is built from 15 residues. Germline V CDR1 and CDR2: SGHNT, YENEEA. After removal of 3 bases from V and 0 bases from J, the junction contained 3 bases not matched to a gene. This CDR3 is CASSLAGQGSYEQYF. The CDR3 DNA sequence: TGTGCCAGCAGCTTGGCGGGACAGGGCTCCTACGAGCAGTACTTC.